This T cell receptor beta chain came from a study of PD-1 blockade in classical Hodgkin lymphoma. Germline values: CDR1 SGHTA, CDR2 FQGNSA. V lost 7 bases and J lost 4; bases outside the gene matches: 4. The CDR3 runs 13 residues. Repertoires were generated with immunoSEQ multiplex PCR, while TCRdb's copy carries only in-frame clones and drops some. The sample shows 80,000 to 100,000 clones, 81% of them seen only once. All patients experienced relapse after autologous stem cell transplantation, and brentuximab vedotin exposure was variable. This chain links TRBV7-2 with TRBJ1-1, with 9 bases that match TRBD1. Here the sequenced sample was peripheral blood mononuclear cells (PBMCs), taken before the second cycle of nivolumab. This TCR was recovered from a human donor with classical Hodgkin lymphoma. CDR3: CASKPGQGTEAFF. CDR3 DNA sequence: TGTGCCAGCAAGCCGGGACAGGGCACTGAAGCTTTCTTT.